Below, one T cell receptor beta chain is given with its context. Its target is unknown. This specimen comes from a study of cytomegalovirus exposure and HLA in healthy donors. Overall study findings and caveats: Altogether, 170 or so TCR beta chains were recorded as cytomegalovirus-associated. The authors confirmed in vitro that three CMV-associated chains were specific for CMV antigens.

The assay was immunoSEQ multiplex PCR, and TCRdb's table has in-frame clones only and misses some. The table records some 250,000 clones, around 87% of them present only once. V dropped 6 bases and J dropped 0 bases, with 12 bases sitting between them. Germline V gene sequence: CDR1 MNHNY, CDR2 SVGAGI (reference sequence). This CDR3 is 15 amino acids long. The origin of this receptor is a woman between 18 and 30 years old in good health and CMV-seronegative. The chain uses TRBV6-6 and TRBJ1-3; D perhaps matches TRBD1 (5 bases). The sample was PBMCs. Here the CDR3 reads CASSTDRSSGNTIYF. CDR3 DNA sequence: TGTGCCAGCAGCACTGACAGAAGCTCTGGAAACACCATATATTTT.